The present T cell receptor beta chain was sequenced within a study of post-analysis software for immune sequencing data. Study-wide background: The disease courses spanned relapsing-remitting, secondary progressive and progressive-relapsing forms of multiple sclerosis.

The V gene's germline CDR1 is KGHDR and CDR2 SFDVKD. This CDR3 is built from 11 residues. V lost 6 bases to trimming and J lost 11 bases, with 10 bases between them. The library was made from cDNA and included unique molecular identifiers. cDNA molecules numbering 400,000 to 550,000 came from approximately 1 to 10 million T cells. A single record per CDR3 protein comes from TCRdb applying MiXCR to the PCR reads. In the table there are fewer than 850,000 distinct CDR3 sequences, roughly 27% of which are singletons. Study-wide results and caveats: The normalized Chao1 diversity of multiple sclerosis patients was significantly lower than that of controls. Controls had lower frequencies than patients of 4 or 5 TRBV segments, which included TRBV5-6, TRBV5-1 and TRBV20-1.

On this clonotype: Its antigen is not known.

This clonotype originated in a girl between 10 and 17 years old with multiple sclerosis. Input material: blood. This sequence joins TRBV24-1 and TRBJ2-1, with a weak D call TRBD1 (6 bases). Here the CDR3 DNA reads TGTGCCACCAGTAGACAGGAAAAGCAGTTCTTC. It encodes CATSRQEKQFF.